These 13 T cell receptor beta chains share one sample of origin, sequenced in a study of blood T cell repertoires in COVID-19. Clones were read by immunoSEQ multiplex PCR, and TCRdb kept only the in-frame ones, dropping some. The data contain 65,000 to 100,000 clones, about 82% of them singletons. Sequences were obtained from peripheral blood. The origin of the receptors is a woman of 80 years or more with acute or convalescent COVID-19.

The rearrangement links TRBV19 to TRBJ2-7, with a possible D match to TRBD1 (5 bases). The V gene lost 5 bases and the J gene lost 6 bases, with 14 bases spanning the gap. The germline V gene has CDR1 LNHDA and CDR2 SQIVND (reference sequence). This CDR3 comprises 13 residues. CDR3 nucleotides: TGTGCCAGTAGTGCGCAGACAGCTATCGAGCAGTACTTC. It yields the protein CASSAQTAIEQYF.

This chain joins TRBV6-5 and TRBJ1-1, with TRBD1 matching 7 bases. Germline V lookup: CDR1 MNHEY, CDR2 SVGAGI. Trimming cost V 10 bases and J 3 bases; bases outside gene matches: 8. The CDR3 totals 13 residues. Written as DNA, the CDR3 is TGTGCCACTAGGGGGCAGGCCTACACTGAAGCTTTCTTT. This sequence encodes CATRGQAYTEAFF.

This chain links TRBV11-2 with TRBJ2-1, with D possibly TRBD2 on 6 matching bases. The V gene's germline CDR1 is SGHAT and CDR2 FQNNGV. V lost 3 bases to trimming and J lost 6 bases, with 21 bases between them. The CDR3 is 17 amino acids. The CDR3 bases are TGTGCCAGCAGCTTCGGTAGCGGCGCGGTGAGTAGCAATGAGCAGTTCTTC. Translated: CASSFGSGAVSSNEQFF.

The V and J genes are TRBV3-1 (or the pseudogene TRBV3-2) and TRBJ1-1; D is perhaps TRBD1 (6 bases). CDR3 length: 14 amino acids. Trimming took off 3 bases at V and 1 base at J, with 9 bases between the two ends. The germline V gene encodes CDR1 LGHDT and CDR2 YNNKEL (reference sequence). The DNA for the CDR3 is TGTGCCAGCAGCCACCGGACAGAGAACACTGAAGCTTTCTTT. This sequence encodes CASSHRTENTEAFF.

The CDR3 spells CASSSRITEAFF. CDR3 nucleotides: TGTGCCAGCAGTTCCAGGATCACTGAAGCTTTCTTT. The chain combines TRBV6-5 with TRBJ1-1; no firm D call. The CDR3 has 12 amino acids. V lost 4 bases to trimming and J lost 4 bases, with 7 bases between them. CDR1 is MNHEY and CDR2 is SVGAGI in the germline V gene.

V usage is TRBV3-1 (or the pseudogene TRBV3-2) and J usage is TRBJ1-5; 8 bases fit TRBD1. The CDR3 is 15 amino acids. The V gene's germline CDR1 is LGHDT and CDR2 YNNKEL (reference sequence). The J segment lost 2 bases and the V segment lost 2 bases, leaving 2 bases of the junction unmatched. DNA for the CDR3: TGTGCCAGCAGCCAAACGACAGGGGGCAATCAGCCCCAGCATTTT. Translating it yields CASSQTTGGNQPQHF.

As for this clone: The junction does not match germline at one end; this may be a read error. The chain couples TRBV28 to TRBJ1-5, with unresolved D. CDR1 is MDHEN, CDR2 SYDVKM, per germline. CDR3 length: 12 residues. CDR3 nucleotide sequence: TGTGCCAGCAGTTCCATAAAGGACTCGGCTTCTTTT. As protein: CASSSIKDSASF.

This rearrangement joins TRBV7-9 to TRBJ1-1, with 8 bases identical to TRBD1. The CDR3 loop spans 15 amino acids. Germline V lookup: CDR1 SEHNR, CDR2 FQNEAQ (reference sequence). J was trimmed by 5 bases and V by 3 bases; bases with no gene match: 8. CDR3 sequence reads: CASSLFGQGATEAFF. The CDR3 region has the DNA TGTGCCAGCAGCTTGTTTGGCCAGGGGGCGACTGAAGCTTTCTTT. Variable domain in full (rest from reference TRBV7-9 and TRBJ1-1): DTGVSQNPRHKITKRGQNVTFRCDPISEHNRLYWYRQTLGQGPEFLTYFQNEAQLEKSRLLSDRFSAERPKGSFSTLEIQRTEQGDSAMYLCASSLFGQGATEAFFGQGTRLTVV.

The rearrangement joins TRBV18 to TRBJ1-2, with TRBD1 matching over 8 bases. Germline V lookup: CDR1 KGHSH, CDR2 LQKENI. There are 13 residues in the CDR3. Trimming removed 2 bases from V and 7 bases from J; junction bases left unmatched: 3. This CDR3 is CASSPSGGGGYTF. CDR3 in DNA: TGTGCCAGCTCACCATCAGGGGGCGGTGGCTACACCTTC. The variable domain in full, with the rest retrieved from reference TRBV18 and TRBJ1-2, is NAGVMQNPRHLVRRRGQEARLRCSPMKGHSHVYWYRQLPEEGLKFMVYLQKENIIDESGMPKERFSAEFPKEGPSILRIQQVVRGDSAAYFCASSPSGGGGYTFGSGTRLTVV.

This clone was seen only once. The V gene is TRBV11-3, the J gene TRBJ1-1, with D perhaps TRBD1 (5 bases). The CDR3 runs to 16 residues. The germline CDR1 and CDR2 sequences are SGHNT and YENEEA. V lost 5 bases to trimming and J lost 5 bases, with 21 bases between them. Written as DNA, the CDR3 is TGTGCCAGCAGCCGCCTCTTTGGGGGGGGTGGAACTGAAGCTTTCTTT. Its translation is CASSRLFGGGGTEAFF.

The rearrangement links TRBV6-1 to TRBJ2-5, with a weak D call TRBD2 (6 bases). Germline V lookup: CDR1 MNHNS, CDR2 SASEGT. The CDR3 runs to 16 residues. Between the trimmed V and J ends, which lost 3 bases and 4 bases, there was a span of 18 bases. CDR3: CASSEMTSYSVETQYF. The CDR3 region has the DNA TGTGCCAGCAGTGAGATGACTAGTTATTCTGTAGAGACCCAGTACTTC.

This sequence joins TRBV6-1 and TRBJ2-4; D not certain. V shed 0 bases and J shed 0 bases, with 3 bases lying between them. The CDR3 extends over 14 amino acids. CDR1 and CDR2 (germline): MNHNS, SASEGT. CDR3 coding DNA: TGTGCCAGCAGTGAAGCCTTAGCCAAAAACATTCAGTACTTC. Amino acids: CASSEALAKNIQYF.

CDR3 in DNA: TGTGCCAGCAGTGAAGCGCGGCATATCACTGAAGCTTTCTTT. Translating it yields CASSEARHITEAFF. This chain links TRBV6-1 with TRBJ1-1, with unresolved D. Germline V gene lookup returns CDR1 MNHNS and CDR2 SASEGT. V was shortened by 0 bases and J by 4 bases, with 9 bases between the two germline ends. The CDR3 is made up of 14 amino acids.